Listed below are T cell receptor beta chains from one sample, sequenced in a study of CD4+ T cells in melanoma. Sequenced by immunoSEQ multiplex PCR; TCRdb stores in-frame clones only, minus some. The table has about 140,000 clones, 80% to 95% seen once. The receptors stem from a human donor with melanoma. Each CDR3 is given with its conserved first and last residue. The D gene is left open where the match is weak. Only part of the rows carry a size: once, few, many, or a class if the clone is expanded.

NA	TRBV7-9	TRBJ2-5	NA	TGTGCCAGCAGCTTATTCGCAATGGAGACCCAGTACTTC	CASSLFAMETQYF
NA	TRBV10-3	TRBJ2-7	NA	TGTGCCATCAGCGGTCTCTCGAGCTCCTACGAGCAGTACTTC	CAISGLSSSYEQYF
NA	TRBV4-1	TRBJ1-6	NA	TGCGCCAGCAGCCAAGAGGCGGGGACTCGCTCACCCCTCCACTTT	CASSQEAGTRSPLHF
NA	TRBV7-8	TRBJ1-6	NA	TGTGCCAGCAGCAAAGACAGGCTTGGGATGGGATATAATTCACCCCTCCACTTT	CASSKDRLGMGYNSPLHF
NA	TRBV5-4	TRBJ2-2	TRBD1	TGTGCCAGCAGCCGAGACAGGGGCGATTCCGGGGAGCTGTTTTTT	CASSRDRGDSGELFF
NA	TRBV25-1	TRBJ2-3	NA	TGTGCCAGCATGGGACTTATCACAGATACGCAGTATTTT	CASMGLITDTQYF
NA	TRBV29-1	TRBJ2-3	NA	TGCAGCGGGTTCGGACTCGGAAGCACAGATACGCAGTATTTT	CSGFGLGSTDTQYF
NA	TRBV10-2	TRBJ1-6	NA	TGCGCCAGCAGTTGGGACCTGACAATTTCACCCCTCCACTTT	CASSWDLTISPLHF
NA	TRBV2	TRBJ2-3	NA	TGTGCCAGCAGTGGGCTGGATACGCAGTATTTT	CASSGLDTQYF
NA	TRBV6-6	TRBJ1-4	NA	TGTGCCAGCAGCCATGACACACCCGAAAAACTGTTTTTT	CASSHDTPEKLFF
NA	TRBV2	TRBJ1-1	NA	TGTGCCAGCAGTCAGGAGAAGGGGACTGAAGCTTTCTTT	CASSQEKGTEAFF
NA	TRBV5-8	TRBJ1-1	NA	TGTGCCAGCAGCGGGGGCGTGGCTGAAGCTTTCTTT	CASSGGVAEAFF
NA	TRBV5-4	TRBJ2-7	TRBD1	TGTGCCAGCAGCACGGACAGGGGGCTCAGCGAGCAGTACTTC	CASSTDRGLSEQYF
once	TRBV30	TRBJ2-7	TRBD2	TGTGCCTGGAGTCCGAGCGGGGGGGGGTACGAGCAGTACTTC	CAWSPSGGGYEQYF
NA	TRBV9	TRBJ2-2	TRBD2	TGTGCCAGCAGCGTTGGGGGGGCGAACACCGGGGAGCTGTTTTTT	CASSVGGANTGELFF
NA	TRBV4-1	TRBJ2-1	TRBD2	TGCGCCAGCAGACTTCACGGGACTAGCCTCGATGAGCAGTTCTTC	CASRLHGTSLDEQFF
few	TRBV9	TRBJ2-7	TRBD1	TGTGCCAGCAGCCCAGGGGACAGGGGAAACGAGCAGTACTTC	CASSPGDRGNEQYF
NA	TRBV5-1	TRBJ1-2	TRBD1	TGCGCCAGCAGCTCCCAGGGGGGGGAAGTCTACACCTTC	CASSSQGGEVYTF
NA	TRBV5-5	TRBJ1-5	TRBD1	TGTGCCAGCAGCCCGGGACAGGGGTATCAGCCCCAGCATTTT	CASSPGQGYQPQHF
NA	TRBV6-5	TRBJ1-2	NA	TGTGCCAGCCACAGCGGACCTCCGGACAGCCAATACTACACCTTC	CASHSGPPDSQYYTF
NA	TRBV5-5	TRBJ1-1	TRBD1	TGTGCCAGCAGCGGGGGGACAGGCACGGTGAACACTGAAGCTTTCTTT	CASSGGTGTVNTEAFF
NA	TRBV5-1	TRBJ2-2	TRBD1	TGCGCCAGCAGCGCCGGGACAGCGAACACCGGGGAGCTGTTTTTT	CASSAGTANTGELFF
NA	TRBV29-1	TRBJ2-2	TRBD2	TGCAGCGTTTCTAGCGGGGGAACCGGGGAGCTGTTTTTT	CSVSSGGTGELFF
NA	TRBV25-1	TRBJ2-2	NA	TGTGCCAGCAGACGAGCGGGGAACACCGGGGAGCTGTTTTTT	CASRRAGNTGELFF
NA	TRBV5-4	TRBJ2-5	NA	TGTGCCAGCAGCTTGGGACCAGAAGAGTCCCAGTACTTC	CASSLGPEESQYF
NA	TRBV4-2	TRBJ1-3	TRBD1	TGTGCCAGCAGCCAGACAGGGGGGACTCAGGTGGGCACCATATATTTT	CASSQTGGTQVGTIYF
NA	TRBV7-9	TRBJ2-2	NA	TGTGCCAGCAGCGGAATAGCCGGGGAGCTGTTTTTT	CASSGIAGELFF
NA	TRBV27	TRBJ2-7	NA	TGTGCCAGCAGTTTAAGGGGGGCAACCTACGAGCAGTACTTC	CASSLRGATYEQYF
NA	TRBV11-2	TRBJ1-2	NA	TGTGCCAGCAGCATATCATCGGCGTACGGCTACACCTTC	CASSISSAYGYTF
NA	TRBV7-9	TRBJ2-1	NA	TGTGCCAGCAGCTTGCCCCGGAGACTTGGCAATGAGCAGTTCTTC	CASSLPRRLGNEQFF
NA	TRBV7-9	TRBJ1-4	NA	TGTGCCAGCAGCTCCGAAGCGGACTTTGAAAAACTGTTTTTT	CASSSEADFEKLFF
few	TRBV7-9	TRBJ1-3	NA	TGTGCCAGCAGCAGTCCACGGGACGGGGGAAACACCATATATTTT	CASSSPRDGGNTIYF
NA	TRBV11-2	TRBJ2-1	NA	TGTGCCAGCAGCTCAATAGGGGGGGACTCCTACAATGAGCAGTTCTTC	CASSSIGGDSYNEQFF
NA	TRBV6-1	TRBJ1-5	TRBD1	TGTGCCAGCAGGACAGGGGGAAATCAGCCCCAGCATTTT	CASRTGGNQPQHF
NA	TRBV25-1	TRBJ1-6	NA	TGTGCCAGCAGTGAACCGGGGGCCGACAGGACCCTCCACTTT	CASSEPGADRTLHF
NA	TRBV9	TRBJ2-3	NA	TGTGCCAGCAGCGTCGGGGTCAGCACAGATACGCAGTATTTT	CASSVGVSTDTQYF
NA	TRBV6-1	TRBJ1-2	TRBD1	TGTGCCAGCAGCCTCGAACCGGGACAGGGGCTTGGCTACACCTTC	CASSLEPGQGLGYTF
NA	TRBV18	TRBJ2-1	TRBD1	TGTGCCAGCTCACCCGGACACCTAGGGGGCTACTATGAGCAGTTCTTC	CASSPGHLGGYYEQFF
NA	TRBV9	TRBJ2-1	NA	TGTGCCAGCAGCCCCCACGGAGCTAGACCGAATGAGCAGTTCTTC	CASSPHGARPNEQFF
NA	TRBV29-1	TRBJ1-2	NA	TGCAGCGTTGCCCGGGATAAGGTGAGGGATGGCTACACCTTC	CSVARDKVRDGYTF
NA	TRBV5-1	TRBJ1-1	NA	TGCGCCAGCAGCTGGGGTCGTGGAGGGCGAACTGAAGCTTTCTTT	CASSWGRGGRTEAFF
NA	TRBV15	TRBJ2-5	NA	TGTGCCACCAGCAGAGATGGGGTCCAGGGCTCCGAGACCCAGTACTTC	CATSRDGVQGSETQYF
NA	TRBV6-5	TRBJ2-1	NA	TGTGCCAGCAGTTACACGGGTGAGCAGTTCTTC	CASSYTGEQFF
once	TRBV19	TRBJ1-2	TRBD1	TGTGCCAGTAGTCCGACAGGGTACGGCTACACCTTC	CASSPTGYGYTF
NA	TRBV2	TRBJ2-5	NA	TGTGCCAGCAGGCCGGGACTTTATTCCCAGTACTTC	CASRPGLYSQYF
NA	TRBV11-3	TRBJ1-5	TRBD1	TGTGCCACGACAGGGGAAGCCCGGTATCAGCCCCAGCATTTT	CATTGEARYQPQHF